Below, 8 T cell receptor beta chains from the same sample are listed, as sequenced in a study of post-analysis software for immune sequencing data. The study's findings and limits: Elevated frequency relative to controls characterized 4 or 5 TRBV segments in patients, TRBV5-6, TRBV5-1 and TRBV20-1 among them.

Antigens of these TCRs are unknown. Each TCR beta cDNA library carried unique molecular identifiers. MiXCR was run by TCRdb on the PCR reads, yielding one entry per CDR3 protein. In the table there are fewer than 900,000 distinct CDR3 sequences, roughly 50% of which are singletons. The source material was blood. Receptor source: a girl aged 5 to 17 with multiple sclerosis.

This clonotype was counted only a few times. The rearrangement joins TRBV7-2 to TRBJ1-2, with 7 bases fitting TRBD1. CDR1 is SGHTA, CDR2 FQGNSA, per germline. V dropped 5 bases and J dropped 6; count of bases not matched to a gene: 9. The CDR3 is 14 amino acids. The CDR3 DNA follows: TGTGCCAGCAGCCAAGTGGGTAGGGGGCATGGCTACACCTTC. Translated: CASSQVGRGHGYTF.

The CDR3 here is CASSFDRGEYGYTF. The CDR3 DNA is TGTGCCAGCAGCTTCGACAGGGGAGAGTATGGCTACACCTTC. The V gene is TRBV11-1, the J gene TRBJ1-2, with 8 bases aligning to TRBD1. The germline gives CDR1 SGHAT, CDR2 FQDESV (reference sequence). The CDR3 loop spans 14 amino acids. With V trimmed by 3 bases and J by 5 bases, 5 bases remained unmatched.

In DNA form, the CDR3 reads TGCAGTGCTAATTCAGCCCGGGGAGTGGCTGCCTACGAGCAGTACTTC. Translating gives CSANSARGVAAYEQYF. The rearrangement joins TRBV20-1 to TRBJ2-4; tentatively, D is TRBD2 (5 bases). The end of the DNA fits TRBJ2-7 better, so the J call may be wrong. CDR1 is DFQATT and CDR2 is SNEGSKA in the germline V gene (reference sequence). The CDR3 extends over 16 amino acids.

This clonotype appeared many times. This chain connects TRBV29-1 to TRBJ2-1, with D perhaps TRBD2 (5 bases). V was trimmed by 6 bases and J by 0 bases, leaving 15 bases between them. This CDR3 has 15 amino acids. Germline CDR1 and CDR2: SQVTM and ANQGSEA. CDR3 bases: TGCAGCGTGAGGACGGGAAGGAGCTCCTACAATGAGCAGTTCTTC. This translates into CSVRTGRSSYNEQFF.

The sample holds a few counts of this clonotype. The CDR3 reads CASSQDPRGRMGQPQHF. DNA for the CDR3: TGTGCCAGCAGCCAAGATCCCAGGGGGCGAATGGGACAGCCCCAGCATTTT. V is TRBV3-1 and J is TRBJ1-5; the match to TRBD1 covers 8 bases. With V trimmed by 0 bases and J by 7 bases, 11 bases remained unmatched. In germline, CDR1 is LGHDT, CDR2 YNNKEL (reference sequence). The CDR3 is 17 amino acids.

This clonotype was observed a handful of times. V gene TRBV5-5 combines with J gene TRBJ1-4; D gene uncertain. Germline V gene data show CDR1 as SGHKS and CDR2 as YYEKEE (reference sequence). The CDR3 is 16 amino acids. V was trimmed by 4 bases and J by 4 bases, leaving 17 bases between them. The CDR3 DNA follows: TGTGCCAGCAGCGAGACCGGACGGGAAATTAATGAAAAACTGTTTTTT. Translation gives CASSETGREINEKLFF.

V is TRBV4-2 and J is TRBJ2-1; D unresolved. Germline CDR1 LGHNA, CDR2 YNFKEQ. V was trimmed by 0 bases and J by 12 bases, leaving 21 bases between them. The CDR3 spans 16 residues. The CDR3 DNA sequence: TGTGCCAGCAGCCAAGATAGCCTAGTGGCCACGATGGGGCAGTTCTTC. Translated, it gives CASSQDSLVATMGQFF.

CDR3 nucleotide sequence: TGCAGTGCCGAAGGGACACCTACGCAGTATTTT. It codes for CSAEGTPTQYF. The genes are TRBV20-1 and TRBJ2-3; D may be TRBD1 (6 bases). Germline V gene sequence: CDR1 DFQATT, CDR2 SNEGSKA (reference sequence). The CDR3 runs to 11 residues. V lost 6 bases to trimming and J lost 8 bases, with 12 bases between them.